Below are 25 T cell receptor beta chains sequenced from a single sample in a study of blood T cell repertoires in COVID-19. Assay: immunoSEQ multiplex PCR; the TCRdb copy retains only in-frame clones and omits some. The table shows about 190,000 clones, with around 88% occurring only once. Sequencing was carried out using peripheral blood. The receptors derive from a woman aged 25 to 45 with acute or convalescent COVID-19.

The J gene is TRBJ2-5, the V gene TRBV7-2; 8 bases agree with TRBD2. Unmatched junction bases numbered 4, after V lost 1 base and J lost 3 bases. The CDR3 sequence is 15 residues long. Germline V gene lookup returns CDR1 SGHTA and CDR2 FQGNSA. CDR3 in DNA: TGTGCCAGCAGCTTAGTCGGGGGGGGAGAAGAGACCCAGTACTTC. Its protein product is CASSLVGGGEETQYF.

The CDR3 loop is CAGGLGQAVYEQYF. CDR3 coding DNA: TGTGCCGGTGGGTTGGGACAGGCCGTTTACGAGCAGTACTTC. The chain carries TRBV6-5 and TRBJ2-7, with TRBD1 identical over 8 bases. V lost 11 bases to trimming and J lost 4 bases; unmatched junction nucleotides: 13. Per germline, CDR1 MNHEY and CDR2 SVGAGI. This CDR3 contains 14 residues.

The rearrangement uses TRBV27 and TRBJ2-4; D might be TRBD1 (6 bases). The V gene's germline CDR1 is MNHEY and CDR2 SMNVEV (reference sequence). The CDR3 length is 14 residues. V gave up 4 bases and J gave up 3 bases, with 10 bases separating them. CDR3 region: CASSSRTVKNIQYF. In nucleotides, the CDR3 is TGTGCCAGCAGTTCAAGGACAGTCAAAAACATTCAGTACTTC.

The rearrangement joins TRBV28 to TRBJ1-5; possible D gene TRBD1, 5 bases. CDR1 and CDR2 (germline): MDHEN, SYDVKM. Trimming shortened V by 6 bases and J by 10 bases, and 13 bases separated the two germline ends. The CDR3 runs 12 residues. As DNA, the CDR3 is TGTGCCAGCAGAACCCAGGGAATTCCCCAGCATTTT. This codes for CASRTQGIPQHF.

J is TRBJ2-4 and V is TRBV10-3, with TRBD1 as a possible D gene (5 bases). CDR3 size: 15 residues. Germline V gene data show CDR1 as ENHRY and CDR2 as SYGVKD. Trimming shortened V by 1 base and J by 8 bases, and 15 bases separated the two germline ends. CDR3 nucleotides: TGTGCCATCAGTGAGTATGACAGTCATGAGGACATTCAGTACTTC. Its translation: CAISEYDSHEDIQYF.

This chain uses TRBV10-2 with TRBJ2-2; TRBD2 matches at 15 bases. Per germline, CDR1 WSHSY and CDR2 SAAADI. V trimming: 5 bases; J trimming: 8 bases; junction bases outside the gene matches: 3. The CDR3 runs 15 residues. The CDR3: CASSWTSGRDGELFF. The CDR3 nucleotides read TGCGCCAGCAGTTGGACTAGCGGGAGGGATGGGGAGCTGTTTTTT.

The chain uses TRBV3-1 (or the pseudogene TRBV3-2) and TRBJ2-1, with TRBD1 matching over 8 bases. In germline, CDR1 is LGHDT, CDR2 YNNKEL (reference sequence). V lost 4 bases to trimming and J lost 7 bases; unmatched junction nucleotides: 6. CDR3 length: 14 amino acids. The chain's CDR3 is CASSRRQGLNEQFF. The CDR3 region has the DNA TGTGCCAGCAGCCGCCGACAGGGGCTGAATGAGCAGTTCTTC.

V gene TRBV11-2 combines with J gene TRBJ1-2; TRBD1 agrees at 7 bases. V dropped 5 bases and J dropped 8; count of bases not matched to a gene: 8. This CDR3 is 13 amino acids long. Germline CDR1 and CDR2: SGHAT and FQNNGV. CDR3 coding DNA: TGTGCCAGCAGCGTCACACAGGGGAGCGGCTACACCTTC. This encodes CASSVTQGSGYTF.

This chain connects TRBV7-9 to TRBJ1-1; 7 bases fit TRBD1. V shed 5 bases and J 0 bases; nucleotides not matched to a gene: 12. Germline-derived CDR1 and CDR2 are SEHNR and FQNEAQ (reference sequence). This CDR3 contains 17 residues. The CDR3 DNA reads as TGTGCCAGCAGCACAACCTCTTCCGGGACAGTGAACACTGAAGCTTTCTTT. Its translation is CASSTTSSGTVNTEAFF.

The chain carries TRBV5-1 and TRBJ2-5; possibly TRBD2 for D (6 bases). CDR3 size: 14 residues. V lost 2 bases and J lost 2, with 10 bases in between. CDR1 SGHRS and CDR2 YFSETQ come from the germline V gene. CDR3 in amino acids: CASSFLAQQETQYF. The CDR3 region has the DNA TGCGCCAGCAGCTTTCTAGCGCAACAAGAGACCCAGTACTTC.

The V and J genes are TRBV5-4 and TRBJ2-3; 9 nucleotides match TRBD1. The germline V gene has CDR1 SGHNT and CDR2 YYREEE (reference sequence). V shed 5 bases and J 4 bases; nucleotides not matched to a gene: 2. This CDR3 comprises 13 residues. CDR3 bases: TGTGCCAGCAGTAGGGACAGGGCAGATACGCAGTATTTT. Translating it yields CASSRDRADTQYF.

A single count supports this clone. The rearrangement links TRBV5-4 to TRBJ2-3; D uncertain. The CDR3 is 11 residues long. The germline gives CDR1 SGHNT, CDR2 YYREEE (reference sequence). The germline V and J ends were trimmed by 4 bases and 11 bases, with 11 bases remaining between them. In nucleotides, the CDR3 is TGTGCCAGCAGCATAGGAGTGATGCAGTATTTT. It translates to CASSIGVMQYF.

This chain links TRBV7-8 with TRBJ1-1; the D gene is possibly TRBD1 (6 bases). V was trimmed by 1 base and J by 1 base, leaving 13 bases between them. The CDR3 has 16 residues. The germline V gene has CDR1 SGHVS and CDR2 FQNEAQ. The CDR3 spells CASSLGGGPRNTEAFF. Written as DNA, the CDR3 is TGTGCCAGCAGCTTAGGGGGGGGCCCTCGGAACACTGAAGCTTTCTTT.

This chain joins TRBV20-1 and TRBJ2-1; 8 bases line up with TRBD2. Germline values: CDR1 DFQATT, CDR2 SNEGSKA (reference sequence). The CDR3 totals 16 residues. J was trimmed by 2 bases and V by 3 bases; bases with no gene match: 9. The CDR3 bases are TGCAGTGCTAGTTATGCGGGAGGCCTTGCCTACAATGAGCAGTTCTTC. Translated, it gives CSASYAGGLAYNEQFF.

This clone has just a few counts. The V gene is TRBV29-1, the J gene TRBJ2-7; 9 bases match TRBD2. CDR3 length: 13 residues. V shed 5 bases and J 2 bases; nucleotides not matched to a gene: 4. Germline V gives CDR1 SQVTM, CDR2 ANQGSEA. CDR3 loop: CSVPAGGTYEQYF. CDR3 DNA sequence: TGCAGCGTTCCAGCGGGAGGAACCTACGAGCAGTACTTC.

V is TRBV7-3 and J is TRBJ2-3; the D is unclear. Germline assignment: CDR1 SGHTA and CDR2 FQGTGA. This CDR3 comprises 14 residues. Trimming took 10 bases from V and 4 from J, leaving 18 bases between them. CDR3 DNA sequence: TGTGCCACCTCTTGGCCTGTTGTCGCAGATACGCAGTATTTT. Translated, it gives CATSWPVVADTQYF.

Concerning this clone: This may stem from a read error, because a much larger clone lies one nucleotide away. The sample holds other DNA sequences that translate to the same CDR3. This sequence joins TRBV6-1 and TRBJ2-2; no reliable D call. The V gene's germline CDR1 is MNHNS and CDR2 SASEGT. The CDR3 extends over 17 amino acids. V was trimmed by 2 bases and J by 0 bases, leaving 13 bases between them. The CDR3 sequence: CASSEFQQSANTGELFF. The DNA for the CDR3 is TGTGCCAGCAGTGAATTTCAGCAAAGCGCGAACACCGGGGAGCTGTTTTTT.

This chain joins TRBV3-1 (or the pseudogene TRBV3-2) and TRBJ1-6; D uncertain. The CDR3 runs to 15 residues. Germline loops: CDR1 LGHDT, CDR2 YNNKEL (reference sequence). Trimming cost V 4 bases and J 4 bases, with 11 bases left between them. The CDR3 reads CASSLRRDYNSPLHF. DNA for the CDR3: TGTGCCAGCAGCCTCCGGCGGGATTATAATTCACCCCTCCACTTT.

This clone was recorded only once. V usage is TRBV29-1 and J usage is TRBJ2-6; weak D call: TRBD1 (5 bases). The CDR3 length is 17 residues. Germline V lookup: CDR1 SQVTM, CDR2 ANQGSEA. V was clipped by 4 bases and J by 3 bases, with 19 bases between them. The CDR3 DNA follows: TGCAGCGTTGGCCCCCCTCTAACAGGCGGTGGGGCCAACGTCCTGACTTTC. Protein: CSVGPPLTGGGANVLTF. Supplemented by reference TRBV29-1 and TRBJ2-6, the full variable domain reads SAVISQKPSRDICQRGTSLTIQCQVDSQVTMMFWYRQQPGQSLTLIATANQGSEATYESGFVIDKFPISRPNLTFSTLTVSNMSPEDSSIYLCSVGPPLTGGGANVLTFGAGSRLTVL.

The chain has TRBV19 and TRBJ2-4, with a tentative D call TRBD1 (6 bases). The CDR3 totals 12 residues. Germline lookup yields CDR1 LNHDA and CDR2 SQIVND (reference sequence). Trimming cost V 4 bases and J 8 bases, with 9 bases left between them. The CDR3 bases are TGTGCCAGTAGTACCTCAGGGGACATTCAGTACTTC. Its translation is CASSTSGDIQYF. Filled out from reference TRBV19 and TRBJ2-4, the complete variable domain reads DGGITQSPKYLFRKEGQNVTLSCEQNLNHDAMYWYRQDPGQGLRLIYYSQIVNDFQKGDIAEGYSVSREKKESFPLTVTSAQKNPTAFYLCASSTSGDIQYFGAGTRLSVL.

The V and J genes are TRBV7-9 and TRBJ2-1, with 8 bases identical to TRBD2. The CDR3 runs 15 residues. With V trimmed by 5 bases and J by 6 bases, 9 bases remained unmatched. The germline gives CDR1 SEHNR, CDR2 FQNEAQ (reference sequence). CDR3 region: CASSPGTSDGNEQFF. CDR3 bases: TGTGCCAGCAGCCCGGGGACTAGTGACGGCAATGAGCAGTTCTTC.

Details on this clone: In the same sample, other DNA sequences code for this CDR3. This chain links TRBV5-1 with TRBJ2-2; D is uncertain. Trimming took off 0 bases at V and 2 bases at J, with 5 bases between the two ends. CDR1 is SGHRS and CDR2 is YFSETQ in the germline V gene. The CDR3 extends over 14 amino acids. The CDR3 DNA follows: TGCGCCAGCAGCTTGGGTCAAAACACCGGGGAGCTGTTTTTT. This encodes CASSLGQNTGELFF.

The chain carries TRBV6-1 and TRBJ2-1; 7 bases map to TRBD1. V gave up 3 bases and J gave up 4 bases; unmatched junction bases: 0. This CDR3 has 13 amino acids. CDR1 MNHNS and CDR2 SASEGT come from the germline V gene. In DNA form, the CDR3 reads TGTGCCAGCAGTGAGGGACAGTACAATGAGCAGTTCTTC. Protein: CASSEGQYNEQFF.

DNA of the CDR3: TGCGCCAGCGGGAATAGCGGGGGTGACAATGAGCAGTTCTTC. It is translated as CASGNSGGDNEQFF. J is TRBJ2-1 and V is TRBV5-1, with 9 bases aligning to TRBD2. J lost 5 bases, V lost 7 bases, and 7 bases had no gene match. CDR1 and CDR2 (germline): SGHRS, YFSETQ. This CDR3 comprises 14 residues.

J is TRBJ2-5 and V is TRBV5-1; TRBD1 might be the D (7 bases). The V gene's germline CDR1 is SGHRS and CDR2 YFSETQ. V shed 5 bases and J shed 7 bases, with 18 bases lying between them. The CDR3 is made up of 14 amino acids. As DNA, the CDR3 is TGCGCCAGCAGAGGCCCCTTGGAGGGGGCGACCCAGTACTTC. Translating gives CASRGPLEGATQYF.